The entry that follows covers one T cell receptor (beta chain) sequence. Its antigen is as yet unknown. This entry is derived from a study of blood T cells in healthy people across ages. About the study: Template-switching capture recovered about one barcoded beta molecule per two T cells.

Findings and caveats of the study: PBMCs left unsorted prevented a conclusive naive versus antigen-experienced comparison.

All donors came from Russia, were Caucasian and healthy, and spanned ages roughly 6 to 100. The amount of total RNA extracted per sample was at least 5 micrograms. It was with a sample-barcoded 5' primer and a J-beta primer mix that a second PCR of roughly 7 to 12 cycles was run. MiXCR, applied by TCRdb to the 5' RACE reads, yields one record per CDR3 protein. Of about 730,000 distinct CDR3 sequences listed, approximately 43% are singletons. After removal of 3 bases from V and 4 bases from J, the junction contained 6 bases not matched to a gene. The CDR3 extends over 14 amino acids. Germline CDR1 reads DFQATT; CDR2 reads SNEGSKA (reference sequence).

Sequencing was performed on blood. The origin of this receptor is a woman in her sixties or seventies in good health. The J gene is TRBJ2-1, the V gene TRBV20-1; 7 bases align to TRBD2. The CDR3 nucleotides read TGCAGTGCTAGGGTGGCGGGGGATTACAATGAGCAGTTCTTC. This gives the protein CSARVAGDYNEQFF.